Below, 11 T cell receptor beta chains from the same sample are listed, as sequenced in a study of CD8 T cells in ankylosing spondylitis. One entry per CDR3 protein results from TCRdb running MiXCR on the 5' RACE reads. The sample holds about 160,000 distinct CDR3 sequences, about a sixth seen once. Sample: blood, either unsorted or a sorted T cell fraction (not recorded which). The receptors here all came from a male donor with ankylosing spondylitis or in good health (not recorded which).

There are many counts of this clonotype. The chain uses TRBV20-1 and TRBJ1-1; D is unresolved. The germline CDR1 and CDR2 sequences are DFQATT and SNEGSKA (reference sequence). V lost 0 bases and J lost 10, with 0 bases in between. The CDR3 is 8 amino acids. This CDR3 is CSAREAFF. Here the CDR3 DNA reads TGCAGTGCTAGAGAAGCTTTCTTT.

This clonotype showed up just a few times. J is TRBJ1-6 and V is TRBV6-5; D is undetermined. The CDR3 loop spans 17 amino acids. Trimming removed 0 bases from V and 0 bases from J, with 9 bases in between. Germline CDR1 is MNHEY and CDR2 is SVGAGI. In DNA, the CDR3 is TGTGCCAGCAGTTACTCCCCCACGAGCTCCTATAATTCACCCCTCCACTTT. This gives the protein CASSYSPTSSYNSPLHF.

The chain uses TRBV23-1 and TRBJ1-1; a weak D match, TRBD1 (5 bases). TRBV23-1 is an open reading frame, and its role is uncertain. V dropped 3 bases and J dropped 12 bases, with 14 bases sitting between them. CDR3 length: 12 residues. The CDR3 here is CASSHSKGLPFF. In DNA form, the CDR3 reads TGCGCCAGCAGTCATTCCAAGGGGTTGCCTTTCTTT.

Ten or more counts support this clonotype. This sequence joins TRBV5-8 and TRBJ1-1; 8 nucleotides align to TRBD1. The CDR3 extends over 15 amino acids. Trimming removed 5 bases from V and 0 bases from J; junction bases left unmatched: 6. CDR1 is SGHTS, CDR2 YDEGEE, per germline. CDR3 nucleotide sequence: TGTGCCAGCAGTCGACAGGGGACCCTGAACACTGAAGCTTTCTTT. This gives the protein CASSRQGTLNTEAFF.

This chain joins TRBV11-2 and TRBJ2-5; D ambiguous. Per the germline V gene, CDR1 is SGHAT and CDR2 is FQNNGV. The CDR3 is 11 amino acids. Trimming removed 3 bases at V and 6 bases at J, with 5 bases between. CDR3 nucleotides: TGTGCCAGCAGCTTTCAAAAGACCCAGTACTTC. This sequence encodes CASSFQKTQYF.

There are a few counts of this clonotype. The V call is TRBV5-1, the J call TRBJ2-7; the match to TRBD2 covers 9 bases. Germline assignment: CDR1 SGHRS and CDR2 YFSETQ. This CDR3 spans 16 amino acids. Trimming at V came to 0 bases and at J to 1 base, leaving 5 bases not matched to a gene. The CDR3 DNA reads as TGCGCCAGCAGCTTGGGGTCTAGCGGGACTTCCTACGAGCAGTACTTC. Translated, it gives CASSLGSSGTSYEQYF.

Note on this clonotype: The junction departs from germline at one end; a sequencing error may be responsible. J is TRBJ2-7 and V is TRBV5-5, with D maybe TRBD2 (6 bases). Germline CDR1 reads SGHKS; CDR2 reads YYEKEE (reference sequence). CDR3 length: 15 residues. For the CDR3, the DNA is TGTGTCAGCAGCGACCCCTCGGAGGGAGGCTACGAGCAGTACTTC. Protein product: CVSSDPSEGGYEQYF.

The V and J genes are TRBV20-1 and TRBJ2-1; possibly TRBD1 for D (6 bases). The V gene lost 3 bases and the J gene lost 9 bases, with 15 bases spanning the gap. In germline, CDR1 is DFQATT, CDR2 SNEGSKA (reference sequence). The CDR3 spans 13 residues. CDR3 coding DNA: TGCAGTGCTAGGCAGGGGAGCTGGGGTGAGCAGTTCTTC. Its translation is CSARQGSWGEQFF.

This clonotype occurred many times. The DNA for the CDR3 is TGTGCCAGCAAAAACCGGGACGAACAAGAGACCCAGTACTTC. It codes for CASKNRDEQETQYF. The rearrangement links TRBV12-3 or TRBV12-4 to TRBJ2-5; TRBD1 or TRBD2 may be the D gene (5 bases each). CDR3 length equals 14 residues. V was pared by 7 bases and J by 2 bases, with 14 bases between.

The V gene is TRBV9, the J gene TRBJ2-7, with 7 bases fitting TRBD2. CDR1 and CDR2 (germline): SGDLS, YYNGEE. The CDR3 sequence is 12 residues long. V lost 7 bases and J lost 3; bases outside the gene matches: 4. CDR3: CASGRAHYEQYF. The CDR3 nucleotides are TGTGCCAGCGGGAGGGCACACTACGAGCAGTACTTC. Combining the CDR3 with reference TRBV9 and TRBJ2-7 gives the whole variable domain DSGVTQTPKHLITATGQRVTLRCSPRSGDLSVYWYQQSLDQGLQFLIQYYNGEERAKGNILERFSAQQFPDLHSELNLSSLELGDSALYFCASGRAHYEQYFGPGTRLTVT.

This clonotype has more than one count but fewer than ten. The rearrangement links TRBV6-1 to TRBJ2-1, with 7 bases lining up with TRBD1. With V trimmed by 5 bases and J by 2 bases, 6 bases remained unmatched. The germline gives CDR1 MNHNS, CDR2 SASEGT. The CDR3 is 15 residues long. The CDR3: CASSPRGGTYNEQFF. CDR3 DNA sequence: TGTGCCAGCAGTCCAAGAGGGGGCACCTACAATGAGCAGTTCTTC.